This T cell receptor (beta chain) was obtained from a study of shared clonotypes between healthy human individuals. On the study more broadly: A donor's plate count was three for CD4 naive and three for CD4 memory; CD8 naive had two and CD8 memory one. Broader study findings: Naive CD4 clonotypes overlapped across a few donors at roughly 5%. Non-shared clonotypes were found to have lower generation probabilities than the clonotypes that were shared by all four of the sorted-subset donors.

With regard to this clone: The antigen remains unidentified.

Per sorted-subset replicate PCR, input was around 200 ng DNA, representing 30,000 or so T cell genomes. Profiling relied on immunoSEQ multiplex PCR, and the TCRdb table lists in-frame clones only, not all of them. The data hold 2 million to 2.5 million clones, with over 85% observed a single time. Sequencing was done on a sample of naive CD4+ T cells from PBMCs. As to subset: CD45RA+ positively selected. The sequence was obtained from a man aged 18 to 30 in good health. Some clones in this sample may be carry-over from other donors' samples.

In DNA form, the CDR3 reads TGTGCCATCAGTGAGCCAGGGACGGCCCCCTACGAGCAGTACTTC. Amino acid sequence: CAISEPGTAPYEQYF. The chain joins TRBV10-3 to TRBJ2-7; D may be TRBD1 or TRBD2 (5 bases each). This CDR3 has 15 amino acids. CDR1 is ENHRY and CDR2 is SYGVKD in the germline V gene. The V and J ends lost 2 bases and 2 bases respectively, with 13 bases between them.